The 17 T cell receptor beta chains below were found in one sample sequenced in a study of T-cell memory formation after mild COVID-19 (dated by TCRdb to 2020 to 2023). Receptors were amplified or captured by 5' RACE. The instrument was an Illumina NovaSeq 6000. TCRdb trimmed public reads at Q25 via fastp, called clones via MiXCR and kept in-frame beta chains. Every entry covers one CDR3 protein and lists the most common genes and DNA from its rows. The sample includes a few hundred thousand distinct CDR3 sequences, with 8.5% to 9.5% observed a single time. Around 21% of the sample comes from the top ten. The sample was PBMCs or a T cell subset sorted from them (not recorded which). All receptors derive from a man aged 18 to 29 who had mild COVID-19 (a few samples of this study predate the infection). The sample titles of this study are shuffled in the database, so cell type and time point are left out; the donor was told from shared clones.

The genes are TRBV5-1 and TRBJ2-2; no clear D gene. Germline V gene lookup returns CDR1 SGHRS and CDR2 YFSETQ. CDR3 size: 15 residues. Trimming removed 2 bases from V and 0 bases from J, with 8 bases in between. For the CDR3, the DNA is TGCGCCAGCAGCTTCTCTGGCTCGAACACCGGGGAGCTGTTTTTT. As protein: CASSFSGSNTGELFF.

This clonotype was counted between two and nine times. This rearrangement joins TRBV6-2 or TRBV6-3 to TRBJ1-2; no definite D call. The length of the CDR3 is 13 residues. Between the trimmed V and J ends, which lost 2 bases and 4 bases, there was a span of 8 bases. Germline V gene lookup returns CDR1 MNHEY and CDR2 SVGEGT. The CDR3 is CASSYAGLYGYTF. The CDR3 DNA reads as TGTGCCAGCAGTTACGCGGGCCTCTATGGCTACACCTTC.

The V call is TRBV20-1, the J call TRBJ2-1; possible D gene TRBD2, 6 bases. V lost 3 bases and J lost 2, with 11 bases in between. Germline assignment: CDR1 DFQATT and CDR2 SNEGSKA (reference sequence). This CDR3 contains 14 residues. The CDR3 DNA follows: TGCAGTGCTAGGGGACTCCTCGCCTACAATGAGCAGTTCTTC. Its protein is CSARGLLAYNEQFF.

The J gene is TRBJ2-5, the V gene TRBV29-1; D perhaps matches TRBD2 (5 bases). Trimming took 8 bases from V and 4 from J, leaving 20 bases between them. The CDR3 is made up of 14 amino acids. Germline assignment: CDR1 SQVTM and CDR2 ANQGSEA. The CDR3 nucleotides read TGCAGCTTAAGGACTGGATCCTCTTTAGAGACCCAGTACTTC. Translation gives CSLRTGSSLETQYF.

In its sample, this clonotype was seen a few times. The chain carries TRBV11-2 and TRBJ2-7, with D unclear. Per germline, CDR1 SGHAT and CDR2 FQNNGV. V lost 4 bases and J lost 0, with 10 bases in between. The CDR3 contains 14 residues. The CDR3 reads CASSSRPASYEQYV. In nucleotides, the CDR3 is TGTGCCAGCAGCTCCCGACCGGCCTCCTACGAGCAGTACGTC.

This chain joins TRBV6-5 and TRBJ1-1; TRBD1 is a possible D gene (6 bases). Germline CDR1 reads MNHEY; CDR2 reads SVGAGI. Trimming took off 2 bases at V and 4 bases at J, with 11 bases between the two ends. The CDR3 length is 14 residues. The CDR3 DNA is TGTGCCAGCAGTTACCCGGGGGGGGCCACTGAAGCTTTCTTT. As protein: CASSYPGGATEAFF.

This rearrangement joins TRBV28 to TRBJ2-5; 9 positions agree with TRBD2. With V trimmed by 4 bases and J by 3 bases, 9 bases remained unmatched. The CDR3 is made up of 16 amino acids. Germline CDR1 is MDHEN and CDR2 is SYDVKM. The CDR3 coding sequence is TGTGCCAGCAGTTCCCCCCGAAGCGGGGGGAAAGAGACCCAGTACTTC. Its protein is CASSSPRSGGKETQYF.

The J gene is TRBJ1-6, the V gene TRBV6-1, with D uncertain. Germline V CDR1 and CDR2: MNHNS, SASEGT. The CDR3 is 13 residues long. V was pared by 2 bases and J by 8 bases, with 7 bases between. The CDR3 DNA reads TGTGCCAGCAGTGAATTGCTAGATTCACCCCTCCACTTT. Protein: CASSELLDSPLHF.

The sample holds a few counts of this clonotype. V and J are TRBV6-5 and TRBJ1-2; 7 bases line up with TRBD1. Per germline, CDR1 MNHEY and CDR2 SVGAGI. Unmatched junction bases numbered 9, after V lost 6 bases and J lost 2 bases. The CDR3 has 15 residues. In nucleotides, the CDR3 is TGTGCCAGCAGGACTAGACAGGGAACGAACTATGGCTACACCTTC. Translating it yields CASRTRQGTNYGYTF.

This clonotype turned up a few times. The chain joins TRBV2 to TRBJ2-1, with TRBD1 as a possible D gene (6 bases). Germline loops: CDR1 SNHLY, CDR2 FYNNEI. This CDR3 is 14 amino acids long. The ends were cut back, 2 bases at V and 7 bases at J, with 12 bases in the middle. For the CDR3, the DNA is TGTGCCAGCAGTGAAACCAGGGGCCTGAATGAGCAGTTCTTC. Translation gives CASSETRGLNEQFF.

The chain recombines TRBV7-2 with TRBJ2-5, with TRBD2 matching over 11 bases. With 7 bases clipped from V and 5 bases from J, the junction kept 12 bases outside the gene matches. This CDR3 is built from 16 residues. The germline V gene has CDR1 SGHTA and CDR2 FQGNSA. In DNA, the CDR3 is TGTGCCAGCATCATCCTAGTAGCGGGGGGGACGGAGACCCAGTACTTC. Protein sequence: CASIILVAGGTETQYF.

For the CDR3, the DNA is TGTGCCAGCTCACCGGCAGACTTCTACAATGAGCAGTTCTTC. Its translation is CASSPADFYNEQFF. V is TRBV18 and J is TRBJ2-1; D ambiguous. Trimming took 3 bases from V and 3 from J, leaving 9 bases between them. CDR3 size: 14 residues. Germline V gives CDR1 KGHSH, CDR2 LQKENI.

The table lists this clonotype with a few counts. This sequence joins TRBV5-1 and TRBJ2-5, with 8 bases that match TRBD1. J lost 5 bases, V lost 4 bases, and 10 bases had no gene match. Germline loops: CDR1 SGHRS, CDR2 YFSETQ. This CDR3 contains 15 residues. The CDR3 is CASSPRQGQGETQYF. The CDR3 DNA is TGCGCCAGCAGCCCCAGACAGGGGCAGGGGGAGACCCAGTACTTC.

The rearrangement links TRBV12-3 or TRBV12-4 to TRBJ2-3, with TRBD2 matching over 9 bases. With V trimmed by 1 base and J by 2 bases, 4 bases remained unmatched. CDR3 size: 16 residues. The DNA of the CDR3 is TGTGCCAGCAGTTTAGGCGGGACTAGCAACACAGATACGCAGTATTTT. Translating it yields CASSLGGTSNTDTQYF.

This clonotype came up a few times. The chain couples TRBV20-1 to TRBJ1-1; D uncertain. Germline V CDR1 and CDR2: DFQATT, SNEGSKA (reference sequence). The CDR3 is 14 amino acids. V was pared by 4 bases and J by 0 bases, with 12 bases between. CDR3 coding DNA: TGCAGTGCTATTGAGGGCGCGGTGAACACTGAAGCTTTCTTT. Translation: CSAIEGAVNTEAFF.

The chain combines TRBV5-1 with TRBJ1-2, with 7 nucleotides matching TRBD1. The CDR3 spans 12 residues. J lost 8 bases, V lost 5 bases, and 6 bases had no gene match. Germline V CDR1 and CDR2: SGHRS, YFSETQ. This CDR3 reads CASRTTGHGYTF. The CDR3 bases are TGCGCCAGCAGGACGACAGGGCACGGCTACACCTTC.

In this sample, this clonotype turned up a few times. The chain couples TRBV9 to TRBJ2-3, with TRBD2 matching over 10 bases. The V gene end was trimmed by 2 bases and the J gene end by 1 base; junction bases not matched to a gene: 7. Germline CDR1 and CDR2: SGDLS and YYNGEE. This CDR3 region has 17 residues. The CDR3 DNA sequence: TGTGCCAGCAGCGTCGGTAAAGGACTAGCGGGCACAGATACGCAGTATTTT. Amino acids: CASSVGKGLAGTDTQYF. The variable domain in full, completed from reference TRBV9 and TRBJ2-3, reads DSGVTQTPKHLITATGQRVTLRCSPRSGDLSVYWYQQSLDQGLQFLIQYYNGEERAKGNILERFSAQQFPDLHSELNLSSLELGDSALYFCASSVGKGLAGTDTQYFGPGTRLTVL.